These T cell receptor beta chains were read from a single sample in a study of cytomegalovirus exposure and HLA in healthy donors. Profiled with immunoSEQ multiplex PCR; TCRdb holds only in-frame clones, not every one. The sample shows roughly 200,000 clones, around 83% of them seen only once. The specimen was PBMCs. The receptors were sampled from a man aged 45-60 years in good health and CMV-seronegative. CDR3s include the opening cysteine and the closing phenylalanine or tryptophan. D genes are given only for firm matches. For some rows the clone size is stated as once, few or many, or as a class when expanded; others skip it.

v_gene: TRBV6-5
j_gene: TRBJ2-1
d_gene: TRBD2
abundance: .
CDR3aa: CASSYSGLADNEQFF
CDR3nt: TGTGCCAGCAGTTACTCAGGACTAGCAGACAATGAGCAGTTCTTC

v_gene: TRBV7-2
j_gene: TRBJ2-6
d_gene: .
abundance: once
CDR3aa: CASSLDYRRAGANVLTF
CDR3nt: TGTGCCAGCAGCTTAGATTATAGGAGGGCTGGGGCCAACGTCCTGACTTTC

v_gene: TRBV10-2
j_gene: TRBJ2-3
d_gene: .
abundance: .
CDR3aa: CASRSFRSTDTQYF
CDR3nt: TGCGCCAGCAGGAGCTTCCGGAGCACAGATACGCAGTATTTT

v_gene: TRBV2
j_gene: TRBJ2-7
d_gene: .
abundance: .
CDR3aa: CASSPTGPSRYEQYF
CDR3nt: TGTGCCAGCAGTCCCACTGGGCCATCTCGTTATGAGCAGTACTTC

v_gene: TRBV7-2
j_gene: TRBJ1-5
d_gene: TRBD1
abundance: .
CDR3aa: CASSETGPTNQPQHF
CDR3nt: TGTGCCAGCAGCGAGACAGGGCCGACCAATCAGCCCCAGCATTTT

v_gene: TRBV4-3
j_gene: TRBJ1-2
d_gene: .
abundance: few
CDR3aa: CASSQDNTGHLYGYTF
CDR3nt: TGCGCCAGCAGCCAAGATAATACGGGTCACCTATATGGCTACACCTTC

v_gene: TRBV18
j_gene: TRBJ2-7
d_gene: .
abundance: .
CDR3aa: CASSPRDSTYEQYF
CDR3nt: TGTGCCAGCTCACCGCGGGACAGTACCTACGAGCAGTACTTC

v_gene: TRBV6-5
j_gene: TRBJ2-7
d_gene: TRBD2
abundance: .
CDR3aa: CASSWAQTSGTYEQYF
CDR3nt: TGTGCCAGCAGTTGGGCTCAGACTAGCGGTACCTACGAGCAGTACTTC

v_gene: TRBV6-1
j_gene: TRBJ1-4
d_gene: TRBD1
abundance: few
CDR3aa: CASSELTGVEKLFF
CDR3nt: TGTGCCAGCAGTGAATTGACAGGGGTAGAAAAACTGTTTTTT

v_gene: TRBV7-2
j_gene: TRBJ2-7
d_gene: TRBD2
abundance: .
CDR3aa: CASSYPSRGVEQYF
CDR3nt: TGTGCCAGCAGCTACCCTTCGCGGGGGGTCGAGCAGTACTTC

v_gene: TRBV10-1
j_gene: TRBJ2-7
d_gene: TRBD1
abundance: few
CDR3aa: CASSESRGQTYYEQYF
CDR3nt: TGCGCCAGCAGTGAGTCAAGGGGGCAGACCTACTACGAGCAGTACTTC

v_gene: TRBV7-3
j_gene: TRBJ1-2
d_gene: TRBD1
abundance: .
CDR3aa: CASSFGGTGGNYGYTF
CDR3nt: TGTGCCAGCAGCTTCGGTGGTACAGGGGGGAACTATGGCTACACCTTC

v_gene: TRBV4-3
j_gene: TRBJ2-5
d_gene: TRBD2
abundance: .
CDR3aa: CASSHGTSGETQYF
CDR3nt: TGCGCCAGCAGCCACGGGACTAGCGGAGAGACCCAGTACTTC

v_gene: TRBV4-1
j_gene: TRBJ2-7
d_gene: .
abundance: .
CDR3aa: CASSHNRRQGSGGEQYF
CDR3nt: TGCGCCAGCAGCCACAATCGTAGACAGGGGTCGGGGGGCGAGCAGTACTTC

v_gene: TRBV4-3
j_gene: TRBJ2-7
d_gene: .
abundance: .
CDR3aa: CASSQGGAVSTYEQYF
CDR3nt: TGCGCCAGCAGCCAAGGCGGGGCAGTGTCTACCTACGAGCAGTACTTC

v_gene: TRBV15
j_gene: TRBJ1-1
d_gene: .
abundance: .
CDR3aa: CATSSDRLDTEAFF
CDR3nt: TGTGCCACCAGCAGCGACAGGTTGGACACTGAAGCTTTCTTT

v_gene: TRBV27
j_gene: TRBJ2-1
d_gene: TRBD1
abundance: .
CDR3aa: CASSPRTGEDEQFF
CDR3nt: TGTGCCAGCAGTCCGCGGACAGGGGAAGACGAGCAGTTCTTC

v_gene: TRBV18
j_gene: TRBJ2-4
d_gene: .
abundance: once
CDR3aa: CASSPLVPIAGAKNIQYF
CDR3nt: TGTGCCAGCTCACCATTAGTCCCCATCGCGGGGGCCAAAAACATTCAGTACTTC

v_gene: TRBV7-3
j_gene: TRBJ1-5
d_gene: .
abundance: .
CDR3aa: CASSLGGHSNQPQHF
CDR3nt: TGTGCCAGCAGCTTAGGGGGACATAGCAATCAGCCCCAGCATTTT

v_gene: TRBV19
j_gene: TRBJ1-2
d_gene: .
abundance: .
CDR3aa: CASSIDLAPGGYTF
CDR3nt: TGTGCCAGTAGTATAGATCTGGCCCCTGGTGGCTACACCTTC

v_gene: TRBV6-5
j_gene: TRBJ2-7
d_gene: TRBD1
abundance: .
CDR3aa: CASRALTGALNEQYF
CDR3nt: TGTGCCAGCAGGGCACTCACAGGGGCCCTCAACGAGCAGTACTTC

v_gene: TRBV6-6
j_gene: TRBJ1-5
d_gene: TRBD1
abundance: .
CDR3aa: CASSRTGTNQPQHF
CDR3nt: TGTGCCAGCAGCCGGACAGGGACCAATCAGCCCCAGCATTTT

v_gene: TRBV2
j_gene: TRBJ1-6
d_gene: TRBD1
abundance: .
CDR3aa: CASRPGTGNSPLHF
CDR3nt: TGTGCCAGCAGACCCGGGACAGGGAATTCACCCCTCCACTTT

v_gene: TRBV7-2
j_gene: TRBJ2-1
d_gene: .
abundance: .
CDR3aa: CASSLAGARPEQFF
CDR3nt: TGTGCCAGCAGCTTAGCGGGGGCCCGTCCTGAGCAGTTCTTC

v_gene: TRBV10-3
j_gene: TRBJ2-7
d_gene: TRBD2
abundance: .
CDR3aa: CASNPGLAAWEQYF
CDR3nt: TGTGCCAGTAATCCGGGACTAGCGGCTTGGGAGCAGTACTTC

v_gene: TRBV6-5
j_gene: TRBJ1-4
d_gene: TRBD1
abundance: once
CDR3aa: CASSSQGQGDEKLFF
CDR3nt: TGTGCCAGCAGTTCCCAGGGACAGGGGGACGAAAAACTGTTTTTT

v_gene: TRBV11-3
j_gene: TRBJ2-3
d_gene: TRBD2
abundance: .
CDR3aa: CASSLARTSGGSDTQYF
CDR3nt: TGTGCCAGCAGCTTAGCTCGGACTAGCGGGGGTTCAGATACGCAGTATTTT

v_gene: TRBV7-9
j_gene: TRBJ2-7
d_gene: .
abundance: .
CDR3aa: CASGATGGPNDEQYF
CDR3nt: TGTGCCAGCGGCGCGACGGGGGGCCCTAACGACGAGCAGTACTTC

v_gene: TRBV7-9
j_gene: TRBJ1-5
d_gene: .
abundance: .
CDR3aa: CASSPQGQPQHF
CDR3nt: TGTGCCAGCAGCCCTCAGGGGCAGCCCCAGCATTTT

v_gene: TRBV27
j_gene: TRBJ2-5
d_gene: TRBD1
abundance: .
CDR3aa: CASSQGTAQETQYF
CDR3nt: TGTGCCAGCAGCCAAGGGACAGCCCAAGAGACCCAGTACTTC

v_gene: TRBV18
j_gene: TRBJ2-5
d_gene: .
abundance: .
CDR3aa: CATNDRNFQETQYF
CDR3nt: TGTGCCACCAATGACAGGAACTTCCAAGAGACCCAGTACTTC

v_gene: TRBV5-8
j_gene: TRBJ2-1
d_gene: TRBD1
abundance: few
CDR3aa: CASSLRDSYNEQFF
CDR3nt: TGTGCCAGCAGCTTGCGGGACAGTTACAATGAGCAGTTCTTC

v_gene: TRBV2
j_gene: TRBJ1-3
d_gene: TRBD1
abundance: .
CDR3aa: CASSRDSTSSGNTIYF
CDR3nt: TGTGCCAGCAGCCGGGACAGTACGAGCTCTGGAAACACCATATATTTT

v_gene: TRBV7-2
j_gene: TRBJ2-7
d_gene: .
abundance: .
CDR3aa: CASSLPFREPKYF
CDR3nt: TGTGCCAGCAGCTTGCCCTTCCGGGAGCCCAAGTACTTC

v_gene: TRBV2
j_gene: TRBJ1-6
d_gene: .
abundance: .
CDR3aa: CASSEAQVGHF
CDR3nt: TGTGCCAGCAGTGAAGCCCAGGTCGGCCACTTT

v_gene: TRBV19
j_gene: TRBJ2-4
d_gene: TRBD2
abundance: .
CDR3aa: CASSIAGLAGGTAKNIQYF
CDR3nt: TGTGCCAGTAGTATAGCGGGCCTAGCGGGAGGGACGGCCAAAAACATTCAGTACTTC

v_gene: TRBV5-1
j_gene: TRBJ2-5
d_gene: .
abundance: .
CDR3aa: CASSLITGQETQYF
CDR3nt: TGCGCCAGCAGCTTGATAACGGGACAAGAGACCCAGTACTTC

v_gene: TRBV19
j_gene: TRBJ1-3
d_gene: .
abundance: .
CDR3aa: CATSTGIAGNTIYF
CDR3nt: TGTGCCACCTCTACAGGGATCGCTGGAAACACCATATATTTT

v_gene: TRBV29-1
j_gene: TRBJ1-2
d_gene: TRBD1
abundance: .
CDR3aa: CSVRKATGGDYYGYTF
CDR3nt: TGCAGCGTCAGAAAAGCGACAGGGGGCGATTACTATGGCTACACCTTC

v_gene: TRBV7-2
j_gene: TRBJ1-2
d_gene: TRBD1
abundance: .
CDR3aa: CASSLPPFTGDYGYTF
CDR3nt: TGTGCCAGCAGCTTGCCCCCCTTTACAGGGGACTATGGCTACACCTTC

v_gene: TRBV28
j_gene: TRBJ1-2
d_gene: .
abundance: .
CDR3aa: CASGLGARAGYTF
CDR3nt: TGTGCCAGCGGTTTGGGGGCTAGGGCCGGCTACACCTTC

v_gene: TRBV4-3
j_gene: TRBJ1-2
d_gene: TRBD1
abundance: .
CDR3aa: CASSPTDRGRWGYTF
CDR3nt: TGCGCCAGCAGCCCCACCGACAGGGGGCGGTGGGGCTACACCTTC

v_gene: TRBV5-8
j_gene: TRBJ2-3
d_gene: .
abundance: once
CDR3aa: CASTRKVGVISDTQYF
CDR3nt: TGTGCCAGCACCCGCAAAGTCGGGGTTATTTCAGATACGCAGTATTTT

v_gene: TRBV28
j_gene: TRBJ2-7
d_gene: TRBD1
abundance: .
CDR3aa: CASSLYRRGLGEQYF
CDR3nt: TGTGCCAGCAGTTTATACCGCAGGGGGCTGGGGGAGCAGTACTTC

v_gene: TRBV5-1
j_gene: TRBJ1-1
d_gene: .
abundance: few
CDR3aa: CASSPWGENTEAFF
CDR3nt: TGCGCCAGCAGCCCCTGGGGGGAGAACACTGAAGCTTTCTTT